This T cell receptor beta chain was recorded in a study of blood T cell repertoires in COVID-19. Study in general: Sources were T cells, B-cell-depleted T cells, or PBMCs; the material itself was cDNA or gDNA.

The CDR3 totals 15 residues. V lost 6 bases to trimming and J lost 5 bases, with 19 bases between them. Germline V gene data show CDR1 as SNHLY and CDR2 as FYNNEI. The repertoire was sequenced with immunoSEQ multiplex PCR; TCRdb's copy has only in-frame clones and lacks some. The sample contains approximately 61,000 clones, roughly 86% of which appear only once. The sequence derives from a human donor in a cohort sampled during active COVID-19. Input material: peripheral blood. The chain combines TRBV2 with TRBJ2-5; D possibly corresponds to TRBD1 (5 bases). The CDR3 sequence is CASRRERGQGETQYF. The CDR3 coding sequence is TGTGCCAGCAGGAGAGAAAGGGGTCAAGGGGAGACCCAGTACTTC.